The TCR beta chain described here comes from a study of cytomegalovirus exposure and HLA in healthy donors listed by TCRdb under 2017. The study in broad terms: An earlier analysis of several hundred of the donors reported 276 Gb of sequence data and about 120 million unique TCR beta sequences obtained from approximately 180 million T cells. An early release covering roughly 640 HLA-typed donors comprised about 310 gigabases of sequencing data and 65 million to 100 million unique TCR sequences. Of the 300 to 500 genotyped donors, less than 90% were placed in the genetic ancestry cluster associated with self-reported Caucasian donors. The study aimed to test whether cataloging public T cell receptors could reveal signatures of past pathogen exposure. The study used immunosequencing to profile the T cell repertoires of 670 or so subjects and linked those repertoires to cytomegalovirus serostatus. Besides the first cohort of more than 650 subjects, a separate validation cohort made up of roughly 130 different subjects was used. The study combined high-throughput TCR immunosequencing, statistical association of individual TCRs with disease status, and machine learning to predict cytomegalovirus infection status. In a later analysis, previously published TCR beta repertoires from 670 or so donors were re-analyzed and high-resolution HLA genotyping was added so that TCR occurrence patterns could be studied. The later analysis used no new phenotypic data to find candidate immune exposures, relying instead on TCR beta sequences and their occurrence across donors. In an earlier analysis of more than 550 of the donors, high-throughput TCR beta sequencing was used to judge whether each TCR beta V gene segment behaved as functional or pseudogenic. Alongside the repertoire data, information on donor age, sex, ethnicity and CMV serostatus was compiled. A later genetic analysis took genome-wide SNP genotypes for about three fifths of the roughly 670 donors and used that subset as a discovery cohort. All discovery cohort repertoires had been generated on a single sequencing platform. HLA typing included class I and class II loci at four-digit resolution. Typing coverage varied by locus: roughly 629-640 donors for A, B, C, DRB1 and DQB1; more than 500 for DQA1; 606 for DPA1; approximately 490 for DPB1. About five DR-DQ haplotypes were treated as single units for association and clustering because of strong linkage in the cohort. Among approximately 370 genotyped donors of the cohort, an average of around 250,000 unique TCR beta nucleotide sequences was sequenced per donor, of which 15% to 20% were non-productive.

The germline V gene encodes CDR1 SEHNR and CDR2 FQNEAQ (reference sequence). V lost 5 bases and J lost 6 bases; the stretch between them is 22 bases long. The CDR3 covers 17 residues, taking in both the cysteine and the phenylalanine. Here the CDR3 DNA is all that survives: 51 bases in frame from base 1. Details on this clone: The antigen this receptor binds is unknown. No much larger clone is present one base from it, and per-base qualities are unavailable.

In total, fewer than 750 healthy bone marrow donors made up the cohort. All cohort members were sampled while nominally healthy, although unrecorded immune exposures were likely present. The donor was CMV seronegative and was included in the group of 352 seronegative cohort members. A peripheral blood sample was collected from each donor, and TCR beta sequencing was performed on peripheral blood mononuclear cells. Genomic DNA extraction from the blood cell samples was performed with the Qiagen DNeasy Blood Extraction Kit. The receptor library was made with the immunoSEQ multiplex PCR assay. For the multiplex PCR, a mixture combining 60 forward primers for TCR Vbeta segments and 13 reverse primers for TCR Jbeta segments was used. The CDR3 region of rearranged TCR beta genes was amplified from genomic DNA with a multiplex PCR assay. Amplified TCR beta libraries were sequenced as 87-base-pair reads on the Illumina HiSeq System. Processing in the source paper ran as follows. A later analysis tallied around 82 million unique TCR beta chains across the 666 repertoires, and some 12 million of those chains were shared by two or more donors. To remove PCR and sequencing errors, raw reads were error-corrected and collapsed into unique sequences using a nearest-neighbor algorithm that merged closely related sequences. To assign V, D and J gene segments, CDR3 sequences were aligned to IMGT reference sequences. For a sequence to be retained, at least a six-nucleotide match to both a V gene segment and a J gene segment was required. Rearrangements were classified as productive when the CDR3 lacked stop codons and remained in frame with V and J, and all other rearrangements were classified as non-productive. CDR3 was defined according to IMGT convention as the region running from the second conserved V-encoded cysteine to the conserved J-encoded phenylalanine. The earlier analysis of about 530 of the donors excluded any sequence lacking an unambiguous match to a single V gene segment. In an earlier analysis of approximately 590 of the donors, V segments were called functional above 56.7% productive rearrangements and were called segregating when the between-donor standard deviation exceeded 5%. To diagnose cytomegalovirus status from the catalog of TCR beta chain sequences, a statistical classification framework was built. In a later analysis, V and J genes were assigned by comparing TCR nucleotide sequences against IMGT/GENE-DB human TR gene sequences. In a later analysis, CDR3 sequences and most-parsimonious VDJ recombination scenarios were assigned using the TCRdist pipeline. In a later analysis, each TCR beta chain was defined by its CDR3 amino acid sequence together with its V-gene family, and reads lacking a unique V-gene family were excluded. As a way to deal with suspected cross-contamination and a sequencing artifact, a later analysis dropped roughly 600 nucleotide sequences that were highly shared and had low generation probability. In a later analysis, a clonal expansion index for each public chain was calculated from normalized within-repertoire ranks of inferred template counts. A later analysis computed generation probabilities with a VDJ recombination model fitted to out-of-frame rearrangements, and checked the results against IGoR. In a later analysis, hypergeometric tests were used to score TCR-TCR, TCR-HLA and TCR-CMV co-occurrence, with a repertoire-size bias correction applied to TCR pairs. False discovery rates were estimated in a later analysis by permuting HLA or CMV assignments 20 times. In a later analysis, co-occurring TCRs were grouped using DBSCAN, with TCRdist sequence similarity added in when clustering inside HLA-allele-positive subsets. Co-occurrence clustering excluded repertoires with fewer than 30,000 or more than 120,000 public chains, plus five with anomalous nucleotide sharing. TCRdb's version of the immuneACCESS table is confined to in-frame rearrangements and falls short of the full clone set. An unresolved V gene accounts for under half of the shortfall where checked; the remainder is of unknown origin. V and J calls plus clone size are reproduced from that table; the DNA served to infer D and trimming. This sample gives some 190,000 clones in total; approximately 86% of them show up just once. The ten largest clones take up roughly 0.32% of the sample.

Broader findings and caveats from the paper: A few of the identified cytomegalovirus-associated TCR beta chains were confirmed in vitro to be specific for cytomegalovirus antigens. For the cohort, immune exposure information was limited to CMV serostatus. Linkage disequilibrium might explain the correlated functional status among segregating V segments, but an unknown experimental factor could not be excluded. A later analysis reported that several top co-occurrence clusters appeared linked to parvovirus B19, influenza, CMV and Epstein-Barr virus. While some public TCRs were present in many individuals, most TCR sequences turned up only very rarely across donors. In a later genetic analysis, fewer N-insertions in productive TCRs were reported among donors in an Asian-associated ancestry cluster than the approximately 710-donor mean. About 17 rarely observed V segments, including chromosome 9 orphons, were excluded from the earlier analysis of several hundred of the donors because counts were too low. The classifier was reported to diagnose cytomegalovirus status with high specificity and sensitivity in both the original and validation cohorts. A later analysis found that TCR association rates varied across HLA loci, with DRB1 alleles showing the most associated TCRs and HLA-C alleles the fewest. Sequencing depth was assumed to be roughly uniform across donors in the presence/absence analyses, though that assumption may not hold. Some IMGT-functional V segments, including TRBV6-2 and TRBV6-3, could not be told apart with the 87-base-pair reads, so those segments were excluded. An association between a missense DCLRE1C variant and V-gene and J-gene trimming of TCR beta chains was found in a later genetic analysis and replicated in an independent cohort. An earlier analysis of approximately 530 of the donors showed that most TCR beta V segments appeared in productive rearrangements either about 87% or about 30% of the time, which broadly matched IMGT annotations. The cohort was sequenced for TCR beta chains only, and without alpha or paired-chain data the features that could be detected were limited. When HLA alleles, especially DR and DQ, strongly co-occurred, attributing TCR associations to individual alleles was difficult. A later analysis associated 17,000 or so TCR beta sequences with specific HLA alleles at a false discovery rate of 0.05. According to the authors, the approach could potentially be generalized to other disease states and immunological phenotypes. The study gave a list of over 150 TCR beta chains associated with cytomegalovirus. Most CMV-associated TCR beta chains appeared to be HLA-restricted in a later analysis, and the HLA associations seemed to be driven largely by CMV exposure. In a later analysis, HLA-associated TCR beta chains showed more clonal expansion and lower generation probabilities than non-associated chains that were equally common. A cluster of highly shared sequence variants was judged likely to be a technical artifact of the sequencing pipeline. A further reported finding was that TCR beta sequences accurately predicted the HLA-A and HLA-B alleles for most subjects in the first cohort. Because HLA typing was missing for some donors at each locus, association tests included only the typed subset.

This receptor was taken from a woman aged 30 to 39 in good health and CMV-seronegative. The sample was PBMCs. The sequence joins TRBV7-9 to TRBJ1-4; confidence is insufficient to name the D gene. Read as DNA, the sequence is TGTGCCAGCAGCCCACCTTTTCGATTAGGCGGCTATGAAAAACTGTTTTTT. Its coded protein is CASSPPFRLGGYEKLFF. Joined to the reference TRBV7-9 and TRBJ1-4 proteins, this CDR3 gives the full variable domain: DTGVSQNPRHKITKRGQNVTFRCDPISEHNRLYWYRQTLGQGPEFLTYFQNEAQLEKSRLLSDRFSAERPKGSFSTLEIQRTEQGDSAMYLCASSPPFRLGGYEKLFFGSGTQLSVL.